This T cell receptor (beta chain) was sequenced during a study of cytomegalovirus exposure and HLA in healthy donors. Study-wide findings and caveats: In vitro, three CMV-associated chains proved specific for CMV antigens. Presence/absence analysis assumed near-uniform sequencing depth across donors. An analysis was carried out later, and it reportedly showed fewer N-insertions in an Asian-associated ancestry cluster than the roughly 670-donor mean.

The sample holds a few counts of this clone. Its matching antigen is unknown. The PCR had 60 Vbeta and 13 Jbeta primers. Data came from immunoSEQ multiplex PCR; TCRdb stores just in-frame clones and leaves some out. The data contain approximately 150,000 clones, over 60% of them singletons. Unrecorded immune exposure was likely among donors, who were nominally healthy when sampled. In germline, CDR1 is SNHLY, CDR2 FYNNEI. V was clipped by 3 bases and J by 0 bases; unmatched bases: 11. CDR3 length: 18 amino acids. The TCR comes from a young woman in good health and CMV-seronegative. This rearrangement joins TRBV2 to TRBJ2-3; 8 nucleotides match TRBD1. The sequenced sample was PBMCs. The chain's CDR3 is CASSDPSLRQGSTDTQYF. The CDR3 DNA reads as TGTGCCAGCAGTGACCCCTCCCTCCGACAGGGGAGCACAGATACGCAGTATTTT.